The clone carrying this TCR beta chain has more than one count but fewer than ten. The target antigen is unknown. The source of the sample is a study of blood T cells in healthy people across ages. The study, taken as a whole, reports: A roughly linear fall in TCR beta diversity per million T cells was seen with increasing age. A greater number of naive CD4+ cells and higher diversity distinguished long-lived donors from aged donors.

PCR was performed a second time for 7 to 11 cycles using a sample-barcoded 5' primer and a J-beta primer mix. MiXCR, run by TCRdb on the 5' RACE reads, gives a single entry per CDR3 protein. The sample holds 920,000 or so distinct CDR3 sequences, roughly 45% seen once. V trimming: 4 bases; J trimming: 3 bases; junction bases outside the gene matches: 12. Germline loops: CDR1 SGHAT, CDR2 FQNNGV. CDR3 size: 17 residues. The gene calls are TRBV11-2 and TRBJ2-3; 8 bases map to TRBD2. This TCR derives from a woman aged 60-75 years in good health. Source material: blood. The CDR3 spells CASSSRGAGGGTDTQYF. The CDR3 nucleotides are TGTGCCAGCAGCTCTCGCGGGGCGGGAGGAGGGACAGATACGCAGTATTTT. Supplemented by reference TRBV11-2 and TRBJ2-3, the full variable domain reads EAGVAQSPRYKIIEKRQSVAFWCNPISGHATLYWYQQILGQGPKLLIQFQNNGVVDDSQLPKDRFSAERLKGVDSTLKIQPAKLEDSAVYLCASSSRGAGGGTDTQYFGPGTRLTVL.